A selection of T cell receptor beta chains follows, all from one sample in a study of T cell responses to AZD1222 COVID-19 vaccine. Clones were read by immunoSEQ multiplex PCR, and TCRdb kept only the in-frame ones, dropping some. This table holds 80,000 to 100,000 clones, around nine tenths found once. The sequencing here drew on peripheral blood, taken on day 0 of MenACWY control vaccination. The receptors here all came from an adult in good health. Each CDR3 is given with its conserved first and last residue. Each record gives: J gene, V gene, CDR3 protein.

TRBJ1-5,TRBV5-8,CASSLWGSGQPQHF
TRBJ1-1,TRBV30,CAWSVQGQGRTEAFF
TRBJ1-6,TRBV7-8,CASSLVNSPLHF
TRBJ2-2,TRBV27,CASSFIPGGGFPNTGELFF
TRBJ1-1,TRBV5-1,CASSLVDTEAFF
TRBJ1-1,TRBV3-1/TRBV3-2,CASSQSFARGKDEAFF
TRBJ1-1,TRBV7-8,CASSFRGGTEAFF
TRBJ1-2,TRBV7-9,CASSPMNLREYGYTF
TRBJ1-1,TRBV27,CASSFARQGATSNTEAFF
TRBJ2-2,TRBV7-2,CASSLRAGGLGTGELFF
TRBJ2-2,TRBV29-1,CSVEAVGSLGQGVPGELFF
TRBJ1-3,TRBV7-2,CASSLNSGNTIYF
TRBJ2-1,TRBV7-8,CASSLGGGQGGNEQFF
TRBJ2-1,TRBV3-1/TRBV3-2,CASSQGDRGYNEQFF
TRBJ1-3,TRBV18,CASSPGRSGNTIYF